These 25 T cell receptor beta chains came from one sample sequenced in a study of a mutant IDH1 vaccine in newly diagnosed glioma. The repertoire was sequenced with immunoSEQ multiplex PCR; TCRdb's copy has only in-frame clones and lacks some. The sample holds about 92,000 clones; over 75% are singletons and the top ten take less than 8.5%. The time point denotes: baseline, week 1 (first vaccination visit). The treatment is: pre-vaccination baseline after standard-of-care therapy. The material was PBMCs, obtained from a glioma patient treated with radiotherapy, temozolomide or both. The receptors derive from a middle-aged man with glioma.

CDR3 bases: TGTGCCAGCAGCTTACCGGGACAGCTTAATTCACCCCTCCACTTT. Translation: CASSLPGQLNSPLHF. This rearrangement joins TRBV5-4 to TRBJ1-6; 7 bases align to TRBD1. Germline CDR1 is SGHNT and CDR2 is YYREEE (reference sequence). This CDR3 region has 15 residues. With V trimmed by 2 bases and J by 6 bases, 5 bases remained unmatched.

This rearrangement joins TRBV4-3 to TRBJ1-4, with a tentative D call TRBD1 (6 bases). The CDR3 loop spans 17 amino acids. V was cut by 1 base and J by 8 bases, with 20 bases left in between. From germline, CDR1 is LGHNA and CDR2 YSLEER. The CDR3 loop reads CASSQVQSGAWGEKLFF. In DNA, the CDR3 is TGCGCCAGCAGCCAAGTTCAATCAGGGGCATGGGGAGAAAAACTGTTTTTT.

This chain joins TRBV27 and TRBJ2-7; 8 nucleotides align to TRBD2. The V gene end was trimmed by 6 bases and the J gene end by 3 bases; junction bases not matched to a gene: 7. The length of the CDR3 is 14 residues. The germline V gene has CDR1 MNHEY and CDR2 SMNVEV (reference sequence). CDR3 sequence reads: CASRTSAFSYEQYF. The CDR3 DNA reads TGTGCCAGCAGGACTAGCGCGTTTAGCTACGAGCAGTACTTC.

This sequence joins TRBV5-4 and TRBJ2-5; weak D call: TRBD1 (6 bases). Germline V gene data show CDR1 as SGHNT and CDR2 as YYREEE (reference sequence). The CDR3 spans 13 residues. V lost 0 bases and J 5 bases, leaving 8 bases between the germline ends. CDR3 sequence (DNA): TGTGCCAGCAGCTTGGAGGGGGACGAGACCCAGTACTTC. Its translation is CASSLEGDETQYF.

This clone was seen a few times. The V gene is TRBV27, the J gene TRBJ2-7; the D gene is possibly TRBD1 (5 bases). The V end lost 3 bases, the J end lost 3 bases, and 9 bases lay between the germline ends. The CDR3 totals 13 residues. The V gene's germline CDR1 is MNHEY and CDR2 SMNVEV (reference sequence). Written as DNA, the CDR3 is TGTGCCAGCAGTTTTGACAGTAGCTACGAGCAGTACTTC. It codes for CASSFDSSYEQYF.

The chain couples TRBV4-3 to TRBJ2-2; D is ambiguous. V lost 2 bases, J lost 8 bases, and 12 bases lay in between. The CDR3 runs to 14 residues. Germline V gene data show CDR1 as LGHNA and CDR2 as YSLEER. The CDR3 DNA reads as TGCGCCAGCAGCCAACAGCCCCGGCTGGGGGAGCTGTTTTTT. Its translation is CASSQQPRLGELFF.

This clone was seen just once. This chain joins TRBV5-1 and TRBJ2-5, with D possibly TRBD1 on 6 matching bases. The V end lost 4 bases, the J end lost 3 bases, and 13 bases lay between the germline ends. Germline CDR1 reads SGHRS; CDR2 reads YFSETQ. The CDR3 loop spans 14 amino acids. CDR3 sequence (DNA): TGCGCCAGCAGCCCCTTAGGGGGTGAAGAGACCCAGTACTTC. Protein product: CASSPLGGEETQYF.

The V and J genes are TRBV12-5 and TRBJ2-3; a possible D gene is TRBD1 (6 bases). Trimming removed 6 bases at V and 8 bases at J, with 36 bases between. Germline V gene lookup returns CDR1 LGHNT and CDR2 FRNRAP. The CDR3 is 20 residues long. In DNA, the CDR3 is TGTGCTAGTGGCATGGTTATAGGAACAGGGCCCATACTTAACAGAGGTACGCAGTATTTT. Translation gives CASGMVIGTGPILNRGTQYF. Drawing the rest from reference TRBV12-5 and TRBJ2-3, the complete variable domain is DARVTQTPRHKVTEMGQEVTMRCQPILGHNTVFWYRQTMMQGLELLAYFRNRAPLDDSGMPKDRFSAEMPDATLATLKIQPSEPRDSAVYFCASGMVIGTGPILNRGTQYFGPGTRLTVL.

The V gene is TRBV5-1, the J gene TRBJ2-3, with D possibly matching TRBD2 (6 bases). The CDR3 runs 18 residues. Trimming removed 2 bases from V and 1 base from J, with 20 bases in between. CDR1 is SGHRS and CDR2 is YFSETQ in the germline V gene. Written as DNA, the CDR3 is TGCGCCAGCAGCTTCCTGACTGGCGGGATGGAGGGCACAGATACGCAGTATTTT. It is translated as CASSFLTGGMEGTDTQYF.

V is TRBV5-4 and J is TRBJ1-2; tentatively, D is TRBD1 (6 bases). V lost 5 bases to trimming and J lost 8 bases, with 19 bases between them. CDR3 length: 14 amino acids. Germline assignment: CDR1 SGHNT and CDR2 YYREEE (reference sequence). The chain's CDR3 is CASSEDRPFGGYTF. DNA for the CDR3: TGTGCCAGCAGTGAGGACAGACCCTTTGGGGGCTACACCTTC.

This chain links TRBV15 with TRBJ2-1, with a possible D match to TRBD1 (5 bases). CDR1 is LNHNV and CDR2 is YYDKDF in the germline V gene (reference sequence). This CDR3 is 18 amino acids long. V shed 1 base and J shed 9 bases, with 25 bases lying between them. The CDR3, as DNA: TGTGCCACCAGCAGAGGACAGTATAATGTTTTGAGACCCAGTGAGCAGTTCTTC. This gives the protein CATSRGQYNVLRPSEQFF.

The CDR3 here is CAWSVRGGINQPQHF. The CDR3 region has the DNA TGTGCCTGGAGTGTACGGGGAGGGATAAATCAGCCCCAGCATTTT. The V and J genes are TRBV30 and TRBJ1-5, with D unresolved. The CDR3 consists of 15 residues. CDR1 is GTSNPN and CDR2 is SVGIG in the germline V gene (reference sequence). With 0 bases removed from V and 4 bases from J, the gap between germline ends came to 13 bases. Looking up the rest from reference TRBV30 and TRBJ1-5 gives the full variable domain: SQTIHQWPATLVQPVGSPLSLECTVEGTSNPNLYWYRQAAGRGLQLLFYSVGIGQISSEVPQNLSASRPQDRQFILSSKKLLLSDSGFYLCAWSVRGGINQPQHFGDGTRLSIL.

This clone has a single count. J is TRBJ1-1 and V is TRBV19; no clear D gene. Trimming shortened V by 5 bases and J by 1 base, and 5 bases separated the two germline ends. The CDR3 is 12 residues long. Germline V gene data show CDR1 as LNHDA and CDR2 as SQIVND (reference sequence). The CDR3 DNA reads TGTGCCAGTAGTCGGTGGAACACTGAAGCTTTCTTT. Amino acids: CASSRWNTEAFF.

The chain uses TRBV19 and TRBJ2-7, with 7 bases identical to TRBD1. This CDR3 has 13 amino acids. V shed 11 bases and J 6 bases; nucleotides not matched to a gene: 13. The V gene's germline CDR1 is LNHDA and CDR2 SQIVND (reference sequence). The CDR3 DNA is TGTGCCTGCAGGGACAGCGCAAGGGGCGAGCAGTACTTC. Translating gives CACRDSARGEQYF.

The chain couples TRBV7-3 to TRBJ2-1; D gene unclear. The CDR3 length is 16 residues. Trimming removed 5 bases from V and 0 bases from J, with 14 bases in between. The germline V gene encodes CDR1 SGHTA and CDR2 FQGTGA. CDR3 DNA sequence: TGTGCCAGCAGCCCCACCTGGCGGTGCTCCTACAATGAGCAGTTCTTC. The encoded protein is CASSPTWRCSYNEQFF.

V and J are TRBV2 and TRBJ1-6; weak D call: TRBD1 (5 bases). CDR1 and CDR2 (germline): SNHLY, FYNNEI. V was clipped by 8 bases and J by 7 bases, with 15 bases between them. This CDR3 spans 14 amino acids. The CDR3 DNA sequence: TGTGCCAGCGTTGACCCGGCAGGGAATTCACCCCTCCACTTT. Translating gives CASVDPAGNSPLHF.

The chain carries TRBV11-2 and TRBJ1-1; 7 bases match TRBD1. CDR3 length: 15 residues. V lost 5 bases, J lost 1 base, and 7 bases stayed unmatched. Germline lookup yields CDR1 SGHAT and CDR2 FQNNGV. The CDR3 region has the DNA TGTGCCAGCAGCCTCGACAGGGTCTGGAACACTGAAGCTTTCTTT. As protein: CASSLDRVWNTEAFF.

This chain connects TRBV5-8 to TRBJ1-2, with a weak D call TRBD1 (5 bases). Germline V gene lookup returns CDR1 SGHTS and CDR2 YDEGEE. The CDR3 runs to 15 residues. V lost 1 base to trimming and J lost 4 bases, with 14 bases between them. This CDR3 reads CASSLPGRVSYGYTF. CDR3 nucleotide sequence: TGTGCCAGCAGCTTGCCGGGCAGGGTGAGCTATGGCTACACCTTC.

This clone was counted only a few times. The CDR3 protein is CASSQETKFGTEAFF. The DNA for the CDR3 is TGTGCCAGCAGCCAAGAGACTAAGTTTGGCACTGAAGCTTTCTTT. This chain connects TRBV4-2 to TRBJ1-1; D ambiguous. The CDR3 loop spans 15 amino acids. Per the germline V gene, CDR1 is LGHNA and CDR2 is YNFKEQ. V shed 0 bases and J shed 4 bases, with 12 bases lying between them.

The CDR3 sequence is CASSIDGGELFF. The CDR3 DNA follows: TGTGCCAGTAGTATAGATGGAGGGGAGCTGTTTTTT. V usage is TRBV19 and J usage is TRBJ2-2; D remains ambiguous. The CDR3 has 12 residues. Germline loops: CDR1 LNHDA, CDR2 SQIVND (reference sequence). The germline V and J ends were trimmed by 0 bases and 8 bases, with 4 bases remaining between them. Together with reference TRBV19 and TRBJ2-2, the CDR3 gives the full variable domain: DGGITQSPKYLFRKEGQNVTLSCEQNLNHDAMYWYRQDPGQGLRLIYYSQIVNDFQKGDIAEGYSVSREKKESFPLTVTSAQKNPTAFYLCASSIDGGELFFGEGSRLTVL.

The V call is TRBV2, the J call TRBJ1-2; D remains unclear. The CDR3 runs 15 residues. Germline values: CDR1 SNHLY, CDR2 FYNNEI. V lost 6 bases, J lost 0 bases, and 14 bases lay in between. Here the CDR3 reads CASSPPGFPNYGYTF. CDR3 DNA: TGTGCCAGCAGCCCCCCCGGGTTTCCTAACTATGGCTACACCTTC.

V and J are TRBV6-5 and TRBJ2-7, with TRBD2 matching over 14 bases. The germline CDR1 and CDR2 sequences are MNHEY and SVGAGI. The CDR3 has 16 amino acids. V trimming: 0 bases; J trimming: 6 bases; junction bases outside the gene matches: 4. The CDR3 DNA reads TGTGCCAGCAGTTACTCGGGACTAGCGGGAGTGGGCGAGCAGTACTTC. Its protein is CASSYSGLAGVGEQYF.

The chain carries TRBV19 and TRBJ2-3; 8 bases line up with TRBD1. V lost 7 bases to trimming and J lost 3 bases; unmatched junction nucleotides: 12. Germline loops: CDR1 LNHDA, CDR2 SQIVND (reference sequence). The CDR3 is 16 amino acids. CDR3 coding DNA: TGTGCCAGTACGCCACAGGGGGAGAGGTTGACAGATACGCAGTATTTT. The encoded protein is CASTPQGERLTDTQYF.

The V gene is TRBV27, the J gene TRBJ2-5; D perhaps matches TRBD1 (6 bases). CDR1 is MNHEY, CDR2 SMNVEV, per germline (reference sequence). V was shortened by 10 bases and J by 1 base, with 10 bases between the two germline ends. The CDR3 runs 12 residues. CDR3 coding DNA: TGTGCCAAGGGGGACCCCCAAGAGACCCAGTACTTC. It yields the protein CAKGDPQETQYF.

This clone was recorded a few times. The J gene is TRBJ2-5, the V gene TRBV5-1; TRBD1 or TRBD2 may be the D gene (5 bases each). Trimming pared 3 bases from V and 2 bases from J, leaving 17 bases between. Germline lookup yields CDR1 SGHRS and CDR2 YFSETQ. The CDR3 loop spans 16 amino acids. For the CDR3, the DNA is TGCGCCAGCAGCTCTCGGGACGAGACTGGACAAGAGACCCAGTACTTC. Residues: CASSSRDETGQETQYF. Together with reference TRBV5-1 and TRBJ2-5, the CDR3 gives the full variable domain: KAGVTQTPRYLIKTRGQQVTLSCSPISGHRSVSWYQQTPGQGLQFLFEYFSETQRNKGNFPGRFSGRQFSNSRSEMNVSTLELGDSALYLCASSSRDETGQETQYFGPGTRLLVL.